The text below deals with one TCR beta chain. The data are from a study of T cells expressing NK-cell markers. For each CDR3 protein, TCRdb gives one entry from its re-call of the 5' RACE reads, without DNA. The sample has 500,000 to 700,000 distinct CDR3 sequences. The CDR3 covers 15 residues. Germline CDR1 and CDR2: DFQATT and SNEGSKA (reference sequence). The TCR was taken from a man between 18 and 29 years old in good health. The chain combines TRBV20-1 with TRBJ1-5; TCRdb indicates TRBD1, and absent DNA this call remains unverified. Specimen: blood T cells: a sorted CD56 or NKG2C T cell subset, CD4+ or CD8+ T cells, or bulk PBMC T cells (not recorded which). The CDR3 region is CSARDRGGWGQPQHF.